A selection of T cell receptor beta chains follows, all from one sample in a study of vaccination effects on CD4 cells after COVID-19. Antigens for these TCRs are unknown. Sequencing used immunoSEQ multiplex PCR; TCRdb keeps in-frame clones, though not all of them. The sample has some 22,000 clones, roughly four fifths seen once. This sample comprised CD4+ T cells from PBMCs cultured with SARS-CoV-2 spike peptides, obtained before COVID-19 vaccination. The receptors were sampled from a human donor who had a prior SARS-CoV-2 infection. CDR3s include the opening cysteine and the closing phenylalanine or tryptophan. A D gene is named only where the DNA matches it firmly. Clone sizes are given selectively: once, few, many, or a class where the clone is expanded.

clone size	V gene	D gene	J gene	CDR3 protein	CDR3 DNA
NA	TRBV5-8	NA	TRBJ2-2	CASGDFRENTGELFF	TGTGCCAGCGGAGATTTCAGGGAAAACACCGGGGAGCTGTTTTTT
NA	TRBV11-3	NA	TRBJ1-4	CASSSGTENEKLFF	TGTGCCAGCAGCTCCGGGACGGAAAATGAAAAACTGTTTTTT
NA	TRBV7-2	NA	TRBJ2-7	CASSQNSYPYEQYF	TGTGCCAGCAGCCAGAACAGTTATCCCTACGAGCAGTACTTC
NA	TRBV6-5	NA	TRBJ2-1	CASSLFFVEQFF	TGTGCCAGCAGTCTCTTTTTTGTGGAGCAGTTCTTC
NA	TRBV2	NA	TRBJ1-5	CASSGLGVGQPQHF	TGTGCCAGCAGTGGGCTTGGGGTAGGTCAGCCCCAGCATTTT
once	TRBV4-3	TRBD2	TRBJ2-1	CASSQEPPSGSLSSYNEQFF	TGCGCCAGCAGCCAAGAGCCGCCTAGCGGGAGTCTGAGCTCCTACAATGAGCAGTTCTTC
few	TRBV3-1/TRBV3-2	NA	TRBJ1-6	CASSFRVSPLHF	TGTGCCAGCAGCTTCAGGGTTTCACCCCTCCACTTT
NA	TRBV29-1	NA	TRBJ2-3	CSVIAEGLVNTQYF	TGCAGCGTTATAGCGGAGGGGTTGGTGAATACGCAGTATTTT
few	TRBV25-1	NA	TRBJ2-7	CASSGSSSYEQYF	TGTGCCAGTTCAGGGTCGTCTTCCTACGAGCAGTACTTC
NA	TRBV5-4	NA	TRBJ2-7	CASSFGPSVSGQEQYF	TGTGCCAGCAGCTTTGGCCCGAGCGTCAGTGGTCAGGAGCAGTACTTC
NA	TRBV7-9	TRBD1	TRBJ1-1	CASSLADRGRTEAFF	TGTGCCAGCAGCTTAGCGGACAGGGGGAGGACTGAAGCTTTCTTT
NA	TRBV2	NA	TRBJ2-3	CASSMTDTQYF	TGTGCCAGCTCTATGACAGATACGCAGTATTTT
NA	TRBV5-1	NA	TRBJ2-1	CASSLGGAYNEQFF	TGCGCCAGCAGCTTGGGGGGGGCCTACAATGAGCAGTTCTTC
NA	TRBV5-1	NA	TRBJ2-3	CASSLGEFTDTQYF	TGCGCCAGCAGCTTAGGGGAGTTCACAGATACGCAGTATTTT
NA	TRBV5-6	NA	TRBJ1-2	CASSLAGRAHGYTF	TGTGCCAGCAGCTTGGCCGGCAGGGCGCATGGCTACACCTTC
NA	TRBV6-5	TRBD1	TRBJ1-4	CASRRTGGVEKLFF	TGTGCCAGCAGACGTACAGGGGGCGTTGAAAAACTGTTTTTT
NA	TRBV5-1	NA	TRBJ2-3	CASSLTGGLRADTQYF	TGCGCCAGCAGCTTAACCGGGGGCCTCAGGGCAGATACGCAGTATTTT
NA	TRBV11-3	NA	TRBJ2-2	CASSLMIGSGELFF	TGTGCCAGCAGCTTAATGATCGGGTCCGGGGAGCTGTTTTTT
NA	TRBV2	TRBD1	TRBJ1-5	CASRRTWTGIDQPQHF	TGTGCCAGCAGGAGAACCTGGACAGGGATTGATCAGCCCCAGCATTTT
NA	TRBV5-1	NA	TRBJ1-3	CASSLDWAYGNTIYF	TGCGCCAGCAGCTTGGATTGGGCCTATGGAAACACCATATATTTT
NA	TRBV19	TRBD2	TRBJ2-3	CASSLPGLAGTDTQYF	TGTGCCAGTAGTCTTCCGGGACTAGCGGGCACAGATACGCAGTATTTT
NA	TRBV5-4	TRBD2	TRBJ2-3	CASSLGGLAGREDTQYF	TGTGCCAGCAGCTTGGGGGGCCTAGCGGGAAGGGAAGATACGCAGTATTTT
NA	TRBV5-1	NA	TRBJ2-7	CASSPLPGQNYEQYF	TGCGCCAGCAGCCCCTTACCCGGGCAGAACTACGAGCAGTACTTC
few	TRBV6-2/TRBV6-3	NA	TRBJ1-5	CASSPVVGSRDQPQHF	TGTGCCAGCAGCCCCGTGGTGGGTTCCAGGGATCAGCCCCAGCATTTT
NA	TRBV6-5	TRBD1	TRBJ1-6	CATSRGQGGGSPLHF	TGTGCCACCTCGAGGGGACAGGGTGGAGGTTCACCCCTCCACTTT
few	TRBV5-5	NA	TRBJ1-5	CASSPDSLTQHF	TGTGCCAGCAGCCCCGACAGTTTGACCCAGCATTTT
few	TRBV4-1	NA	TRBJ2-7	CASSQFGFPREQYF	TGCGCCAGCAGCCAATTTGGCTTCCCGCGGGAGCAGTACTTC
NA	TRBV30	NA	TRBJ1-2	CAWSVSAIYGYTF	TGTGCCTGGAGTGTGTCTGCGATCTATGGCTACACCTTC
few	TRBV2	TRBD1	TRBJ2-5	CASKGARETQYF	TGTGCCAGCAAGGGGGCACGGGAGACCCAGTACTTC
few	TRBV9	NA	TRBJ2-5	CASSVYGVGAGETQYF	TGTGCCAGCAGCGTATATGGGGTGGGAGCGGGAGAGACCCAGTACTTC
NA	TRBV3-1/TRBV3-2	TRBD2	TRBJ2-5	CASSRSGGAGETQYF	TGTGCCAGCAGCCGTAGCGGGGGGGCCGGTGAGACCCAGTACTTC
NA	TRBV4-3	TRBD2	TRBJ2-3	CASSHYGRADEDTQYF	TGCGCCAGCAGCCACTACGGGAGGGCTGATGAGGATACGCAGTATTTT
NA	TRBV18	TRBD1	TRBJ1-4	CASSTSQGGNEKLFF	TGTGCCAGCTCAACCTCGCAGGGGGGTAATGAAAAACTGTTTTTT
few	TRBV19	NA	TRBJ1-5	CASSVDRNQPQHF	TGTGCCAGTAGTGTAGACCGCAATCAGCCCCAGCATTTT
NA	TRBV6-5	TRBD1	TRBJ1-2	CASSRDRENYGYTF	TGTGCCAGCAGCCGGGACAGAGAGAACTATGGCTACACCTTC
NA	TRBV10-3	NA	TRBJ2-7	CAISEPPGAYEQYF	TGTGCCATCAGTGAACCGCCAGGGGCCTACGAGCAGTACTTC
NA	TRBV15	NA	TRBJ1-5	CATSLTVLQPQHF	TGTGCCACCAGCTTGACAGTGCTCCAGCCCCAGCATTTT
once	TRBV5-5	TRBD1	TRBJ2-1	CASSFRGRTGGLNEQFF	TGTGCCAGCAGCTTCCGGGGCAGGACAGGGGGTTTAAATGAGCAGTTCTTC
NA	TRBV6-2/TRBV6-3	NA	TRBJ2-7	CASSPRVPYEQYF	TGTGCCAGCAGTCCCCGGGTACCCTACGAGCAGTACTTC
once	TRBV25-1	NA	TRBJ2-3	CASSEGLSTDTQYF	TGTGCCAGCAGTGAGGGTCTTAGCACAGATACGCAGTATTTT
NA	TRBV28	TRBD1	TRBJ1-5	CASSLPGGRQPQHF	TGTGCCAGCAGTTTACCAGGGGGCCGACAGCCCCAGCATTTT
NA	TRBV30	NA	TRBJ2-7	CAWDGDYEQYF	TGTGCCTGGGACGGTGACTACGAGCAGTACTTC
NA	TRBV7-3	TRBD1	TRBJ2-5	CASSLAGGQETQYF	TGTGCCAGCAGCTTGGCAGGGGGCCAAGAGACCCAGTACTTC
NA	TRBV4-3	NA	TRBJ1-4	CASSQYGGTNEKLFF	TGCGCCAGCAGCCAATATGGGGGGACTAATGAAAAACTGTTTTTT
NA	TRBV7-8	NA	TRBJ2-7	CASSLFLGVGESSYEQYF	TGTGCCAGCAGCTTATTCCTTGGCGTGGGCGAGAGCTCCTACGAGCAGTACTTC
NA	TRBV5-1	NA	TRBJ2-2	CASKRLATSDTGELFF	TGCGCCAGCAAACGCCTAGCGACCTCGGATACCGGGGAGCTGTTTTTT
NA	TRBV7-9	NA	TRBJ2-3	CASSLWGERRADTQYF	TGTGCCAGCAGCTTATGGGGGGAGAGGCGGGCAGATACGCAGTATTTT
medium-sized	TRBV6-5	NA	TRBJ2-1	CASSTGSHYNEQFF	TGTGCCAGCAGCACGGGATCCCACTACAATGAGCAGTTCTTC
NA	TRBV19	NA	TRBJ2-7	CASSITGTGRYEQYF	TGTGCCAGTAGTATAACCGGGACGGGGCGGTACGAGCAGTACTTC
NA	TRBV5-1	NA	TRBJ2-1	CASSLGSGSGYNEQFF	TGCGCCAGCAGCCTGGGCTCAGGGTCCGGATACAATGAGCAGTTCTTC
NA	TRBV7-3	NA	TRBJ1-2	CASSLTLQGDGYTF	TGTGCCAGCAGCTTAACATTACAGGGAGATGGCTACACCTTC
few	TRBV11-2	NA	TRBJ1-2	CASSLEPAGDFGYTF	TGTGCCAGCAGCTTAGAACCCGCGGGGGATTTTGGCTACACCTTC
NA	TRBV9	NA	TRBJ1-2	CASSPGTWNGYTF	TGTGCCAGCAGCCCAGGGACCTGGAATGGCTACACCTTC
NA	TRBV5-1	NA	TRBJ2-3	CASSLAELDTQYF	TGCGCCAGCAGCTTGGCCGAATTAGATACGCAGTATTTT
NA	TRBV10-3	TRBD2	TRBJ2-7	CAISGGTSGRYEQYF	TGTGCCATCAGTGGTGGGACTAGCGGGAGGTACGAGCAGTACTTC